The source of this T cell receptor (beta chain) is a study of blood T cell repertoires in COVID-19. Study details: COVID-19 samples from acute and convalescent phases originated in the United States, Italy and Spain. From T cells, B-cell-depleted T cells, or PBMCs came the material, which was cDNA or gDNA.

Looked up from germline, CDR1 is MNHEY and CDR2 is SMNVEV (reference sequence). With V trimmed by 1 base and J by 4 bases, 3 bases remained unmatched. This CDR3 region has 15 residues. Original handling: Estimated nucleated cell counts came from reference gene primer amplification. Measured with immunoSEQ multiplex PCR; TCRdb has only the in-frame clones, and not every one. The DNA was the basis for D and trimming; V, J and clone size are from that table. This table has around 59,000 clones, around 81% appearing once. Sequenced sample: peripheral blood. The chain links TRBV27 to TRBJ2-3; 9 bases are shared with TRBD2. This clonotype was sampled from a woman over 75 with active or convalescent COVID-19. CDR3 residues: CASSLWAGGPDTQYF. The DNA of the CDR3 is TGTGCCAGCAGTTTATGGGCGGGGGGGCCAGATACGCAGTATTTT.